This entry lists 8 T cell receptor beta chains sequenced from one sample in a study of T cells expressing NK-cell markers (dated by TCRdb to 2019 to 2021). The protocol used for the library was 5' RACE. For sequencing, an Illumina HiSeq 2000 was employed. TCRdb reprocessed the reads and lists each CDR3 protein sequence as a single entry, with no DNA. This sample's table has entries for 200,000 to 300,000 distinct CDR3 sequences. The leading ten clones occupy about 4% of the sample. Sequenced sample: blood T cells: a sorted CD56 or NKG2C T cell subset, CD4+ or CD8+ T cells, or bulk PBMC T cells (not recorded which). These receptors were taken from a woman aged 18 to 75 in good health.

The V call is TRBV18, the J call TRBJ1-5; the D gene TCRdb calls, TRBD1, cannot be checked with no DNA. The CDR3 spans 14 residues. The germline V gene encodes CDR1 KGHSH and CDR2 LQKENI. CDR3 sequence reads: CASSPDSGATAQHF. Looking up the rest from reference TRBV18 and TRBJ1-5 gives the full variable domain: NAGVMQNPRHLVRRRGQEARLRCSPMKGHSHVYWYRQLPEEGLKFMVYLQKENIIDESGMPKERFSAEFPKEGPSILRIQQVVRGDSAAYFCASSPDSGATAQHFGDGTRLSIL.

This chain connects TRBV7-2 to TRBJ2-1; TCRdb returns TRBD1, unconfirmable since there is no DNA. The germline gives CDR1 SGHTA, CDR2 FQGNSA. The CDR3 totals 13 residues. CDR3 in amino acids: CASRDRPGNEQFF.

This chain uses TRBV7-3 with TRBJ2-2. CDR1 and CDR2 (germline): SGHTA, FQGTGA. This CDR3 has 14 amino acids. This CDR3 reads CASSQDSFTGELFF.

The chain recombines TRBV18 with TRBJ2-1. Germline CDR1 reads KGHSH; CDR2 reads LQKENI. CDR3 length equals 12 residues. The CDR3: CASSPGYNEQFF.

The CDR3 sequence is CASRRAGYYNEQFF. The chain joins TRBV12-3 or TRBV12-4 to TRBJ2-1; lacking DNA, the TRBD2 call made by TCRdb goes unchecked. This CDR3 comprises 14 residues.

The chain couples TRBV20-1 to TRBJ2-3. Germline assignment: CDR1 DFQATT and CDR2 SNEGSKA (reference sequence). CDR3 length: 13 amino acids. The CDR3 sequence is CSARDVGADTQYF.

The chain joins TRBV7-9 to TRBJ2-1. Germline CDR1 SEHNR, CDR2 FQNEAQ (reference sequence). The CDR3 loop spans 16 amino acids. CDR3 region: CASSLQLQSSYNEQFF. Looking up the rest from reference TRBV7-9 and TRBJ2-1 gives the full variable domain: DTGVSQNPRHKITKRGQNVTFRCDPISEHNRLYWYRQTLGQGPEFLTYFQNEAQLEKSRLLSDRFSAERPKGSFSTLEIQRTEQGDSAMYLCASSLQLQSSYNEQFFGPGTRLTVL.

The chain links TRBV7-2 to TRBJ2-7; TCRdb lists TRBD1, though no DNA is available to test this call. The CDR3 is 16 residues long. Germline V gives CDR1 SGHTA, CDR2 FQGNSA. The CDR3 loop is CASSLVGGGKAYEQYF.